A single sample gave rise to the 12 T cell receptor beta chains below, sequenced in a study of blood T cell repertoires in COVID-19. Sequenced by immunoSEQ multiplex PCR; TCRdb stores in-frame clones only, minus some. The sample carries roughly 45,000 clones, about four fifths recorded once. The sequenced sample consisted of peripheral blood. These receptors were obtained from a woman aged 55-70 years with acute or convalescent COVID-19.

V gene TRBV7-2 combines with J gene TRBJ1-1, with D possibly matching TRBD1 (6 bases). This CDR3 has 13 amino acids. V lost 5 bases to trimming and J lost 1 base, with 8 bases between them. CDR1 is SGHTA, CDR2 FQGNSA, per germline. The CDR3 sequence is CASSLGQNTEAFF. DNA for the CDR3: TGTGCCAGCAGCCTGGGACAGAACACTGAAGCTTTCTTT.

The V and J genes are TRBV19 and TRBJ1-5, with TRBD1 matching over 7 bases. Germline V CDR1 and CDR2: LNHDA, SQIVND (reference sequence). There are 16 residues in the CDR3. Trimming at V came to 3 bases and at J to 5 bases, leaving 10 bases not matched to a gene. In DNA, the CDR3 is TGTGCCAGTAGTATCTCACGGGACAGCACCTATCAGCCCCAGCATTTT. Translated: CASSISRDSTYQPQHF.

V is TRBV19 and J is TRBJ1-2, with 8 nucleotides matching TRBD1. Germline V gives CDR1 LNHDA, CDR2 SQIVND (reference sequence). The CDR3 contains 14 residues. The V segment lost 5 bases and the J segment 4 bases; nucleotides outside the gene matches: 6. CDR3 nucleotides: TGTGCCAGTAGTGACCGACAGGGGACCTATGGCTACACCTTC. Translated: CASSDRQGTYGYTF.

This chain connects TRBV19 to TRBJ1-5; TRBD1 aligns across 11 bases. CDR1 and CDR2 (germline): LNHDA, SQIVND (reference sequence). CDR3 size: 16 residues. The ends lost 7 bases at V and 1 base at J; junction bases unmatched: 6. As DNA, the CDR3 is TGTGCCAGTATCGGGGACAGGGGGAAAAGCAATCAGCCCCAGCATTTT. It yields the protein CASIGDRGKSNQPQHF. The variable domain in full, completed from reference TRBV19 and TRBJ1-5, reads DGGITQSPKYLFRKEGQNVTLSCEQNLNHDAMYWYRQDPGQGLRLIYYSQIVNDFQKGDIAEGYSVSREKKESFPLTVTSAQKNPTAFYLCASIGDRGKSNQPQHFGDGTRLSIL.

The CDR3 DNA is TGTGCCAGCAGTTTCCAGGGGTCTAACTATGGCTACACCTTC. Its translation: CASSFQGSNYGYTF. The chain combines TRBV6-6 with TRBJ1-2, with D perhaps matching TRBD1 (6 bases). There are 14 residues in the CDR3. CDR1 is MNHNY, CDR2 SVGAGI, per germline (reference sequence). The V and J ends lost 4 bases and 0 bases respectively, with 9 bases between them.

This clone was counted once. The chain links TRBV3-1 (or the pseudogene TRBV3-2) to TRBJ2-2; the D gene is possibly TRBD1 (5 bases). V shed 3 bases and J shed 1 base, with 9 bases lying between them. CDR1 and CDR2 from the germline V gene are LGHDT and YNNKEL (reference sequence). There are 15 residues in the CDR3. In DNA form, the CDR3 reads TGTGCCAGCAGCCAGCGGACACTGAACACCGGGGAGCTGTTTTTT. It is translated as CASSQRTLNTGELFF.

This chain joins TRBV6-5 and TRBJ2-1; TRBD1 might be the D (6 bases). The CDR3 contains 14 residues. Germline V lookup: CDR1 MNHEY, CDR2 SVGAGI. V lost 5 bases and J lost 0, with 8 bases in between. This chain's CDR3 is CASSRQVSYNEQFF. In nucleotides, the CDR3 is TGTGCCAGCAGTCGACAGGTCTCCTACAATGAGCAGTTCTTC.

The chain is built from TRBV30 and TRBJ2-1, with 9 bases that match TRBD2. Germline values: CDR1 GTSNPN, CDR2 SVGIG (reference sequence). V dropped 5 bases and J dropped 4; count of bases not matched to a gene: 6. The CDR3 extends over 14 amino acids. Written as DNA, the CDR3 is TGTGCCTGGGCCAGCGGGGGGAATTACAATGAGCAGTTCTTC. Translating gives CAWASGGNYNEQFF. Complete variable domain (other parts from reference TRBV30 and TRBJ2-1): SQTIHQWPATLVQPVGSPLSLECTVEGTSNPNLYWYRQAAGRGLQLLFYSVGIGQISSEVPQNLSASRPQDRQFILSSKKLLLSDSGFYLCAWASGGNYNEQFFGPGTRLTVL.

This chain uses TRBV6-5 with TRBJ1-1, with D unclear. Per germline, CDR1 MNHEY and CDR2 SVGAGI. The V gene lost 0 bases and the J gene lost 10 bases, with 12 bases spanning the gap. The CDR3 contains 13 residues. CDR3 sequence: CASSYSSGRAAFF. CDR3 DNA sequence: TGTGCCAGCAGTTACTCGAGCGGGCGGGCAGCTTTCTTT.

The chain recombines TRBV18 with TRBJ1-4; D is possibly TRBD1 (6 bases). V lost 6 bases and J lost 2, with 10 bases in between. Germline V CDR1 and CDR2: KGHSH, LQKENI. The CDR3 is 14 residues long. The CDR3 spells CASSQGITNEKLFF. The CDR3 DNA is TGTGCCAGCTCGCAGGGGATCACTAATGAAAAACTGTTTTTT.

V and J are TRBV20-1 and TRBJ2-5, with 9 bases that match TRBD1. From germline, CDR1 is DFQATT and CDR2 SNEGSKA (reference sequence). J lost 1 base, V lost 3 bases, and 9 bases had no gene match. This CDR3 region has 16 residues. CDR3 in amino acids: CSASGGTGRIQETQYF. The CDR3 DNA follows: TGCAGTGCTAGTGGGGGGACAGGGCGAATCCAAGAGACCCAGTACTTC.

This clone was detected once. The chain uses TRBV21-1 and TRBJ2-7; TRBD2 reflects the table's D call only, with no check against the DNA. TRBV21-1 is noted as a pseudogene. The CDR3 is 16 residues long. DNA of the CDR3: TGTGCCAGCAGCTTAGGGAGGATTCTAAGCTCCTACGAGCAGTACTTC. Its translation is CASSLGRILSSYEQYF.